This is a list of T cell receptor beta chains from one sample in a study of cytomegalovirus exposure and HLA in healthy donors. The repertoire was sequenced with immunoSEQ multiplex PCR; TCRdb's copy has only in-frame clones and lacks some. The table records around 150,000 clones, around nine tenths of them present only once. Sequencing input: PBMCs. The receptors shown here come from a woman younger than 30 in good health and CMV-seropositive. Each CDR3 is given with its conserved first and last residue. The D gene is left open where the match is weak. Expanded clones are given a class, and other clones once, few, many or no size at all.

D	length	V	J	size	DNA	CDR3
NA	15	TRBV6-1	TRBJ1-1	NA	TGTGCCAGCAGTGAAGAGGGGGGGCCGGGCACTGAAGCTTTCTTT	CASSEEGGPGTEAFF
TRBD1	16	TRBV5-1	TRBJ2-2	NA	TGCGCCAGCAGCCTAGTGACAGGGGGCTGGATCGGGGAGCTGTTTTTT	CASSLVTGGWIGELFF
TRBD2	22	TRBV5-1	TRBJ2-1	NA	TGCGCCAGCAGCTTTTCCATCCGGCCGGGACTAGCGGGGAGCGGGGCGGGTAATGAGCAGTTCTTC	CASSFSIRPGLAGSGAGNEQFF
TRBD1	16	TRBV25-1	TRBJ1-2	NA	TGTGCCAGCAGTGAATTGACCACAGGGGGCATCTATGGCTACACCTTC	CASSELTTGGIYGYTF
NA	13	TRBV30	TRBJ2-5	NA	TGTGCCTGGTCCCAAGCCCGGGGAGAGACCCAGTACTTC	CAWSQARGETQYF
TRBD2	12	TRBV10-2	TRBJ2-7	NA	TGCGCCAGCTCTTCGGGAGGCTACGAGCAGTACTTC	CASSSGGYEQYF
NA	13	TRBV7-3	TRBJ2-7	NA	TGTGCCAGCAGCTTAACCCGTCAGGACGAGCAGTACTTC	CASSLTRQDEQYF
NA	15	TRBV7-2	TRBJ2-3	NA	TGTGCCAGCAGCCGACAGGGAGGTGGCACAGATACGCAGTATTTT	CASSRQGGGTDTQYF
NA	13	TRBV4-3	TRBJ2-7	once	TGCGCCAGCAGCCAAGATATCTCGAGGGAGCAGTACTTC	CASSQDISREQYF
TRBD1	13	TRBV27	TRBJ1-2	NA	TGTGCCAGCCGGACAGGGGGCGATACTGGCTACACCTTC	CASRTGGDTGYTF
TRBD1	14	TRBV9	TRBJ1-2	NA	TGTGCCAGCAGCTCAGGACAGGGGCCCTACGGCTACACCTTC	CASSSGQGPYGYTF
TRBD2	15	TRBV4-1	TRBJ2-3	NA	TGCGCCAGCAGCCCGCTAGCGGGAGAGGCAGATACGCAGTATTTT	CASSPLAGEADTQYF
NA	13	TRBV29-1	TRBJ2-7	NA	TGCAGCGGGGGAGGCGGGGGCCACTACGAGCAGTACTTC	CSGGGGGHYEQYF
TRBD1	14	TRBV5-1	TRBJ2-5	NA	TGCGCCAGCAGCCCGGGACAGGGCGGGGAGACCCAGTACTTC	CASSPGQGGETQYF
NA	13	TRBV7-7	TRBJ2-1	NA	TGTGCTAGCAGCTTCAACAGGGAGGGTGAGCAGTTCTTC	CASSFNREGEQFF
NA	13	TRBV10-2	TRBJ2-3	once	TGCGCCAGCAGTGAACAGGGCACAGATACGCAGTATTTT	CASSEQGTDTQYF
TRBD1	17	TRBV6-4	TRBJ1-2	NA	TGTGCCAGCAGTGACTCGTTCGGACAGGGCCTTACCTATGGCTACACCTTC	CASSDSFGQGLTYGYTF
NA	13	TRBV5-4	TRBJ2-6	few	TGTGCCAGCAGCTTGGACAGGACCAACGTCCTGACTTTC	CASSLDRTNVLTF
NA	15	TRBV7-3	TRBJ1-1	NA	TGTGCCAGCAGCTTAAGGGCACAGGGTTTAACTGAAGCTTTCTTT	CASSLRAQGLTEAFF
NA	13	TRBV7-3	TRBJ2-3	NA	TGTGCCAGCAGCTTATTATTAGCAGATACGCAGTATTTT	CASSLLLADTQYF
NA	15	TRBV10-2	TRBJ1-4	NA	TGCGCCAGCAGTGAGTCTCCCCGGACTAATGAAAAACTGTTTTTT	CASSESPRTNEKLFF
TRBD2	15	TRBV4-2	TRBJ2-7	NA	TGTGCCAGCAGCCAGTTTAGCGGGAGGGCGGGGGAGCAGTACTTC	CASSQFSGRAGEQYF
NA	12	TRBV5-6	TRBJ1-2	few	TGTGCCAGCAGCGGGACTGCGCCTGGCTACACCTTC	CASSGTAPGYTF
NA	14	TRBV5-4	TRBJ2-7	NA	TGTGCCAGCAGCTTGGGTGGGAGCAACTACGAGCAGTACTTC	CASSLGGSNYEQYF
NA	15	TRBV7-2	TRBJ2-6	NA	TGTGCCAGCAGCTCGGGGGTATCTGGGGCCAACGTCCTGACTTTC	CASSSGVSGANVLTF
NA	14	TRBV6-5	TRBJ2-7	NA	TGTGCCAGCAGTCCAGACGGAGGGGCGAACGAGCAGTACTTC	CASSPDGGANEQYF
NA	15	TRBV15	TRBJ2-7	NA	TGTGCCACCAGCAGAGGTTCGGTGGGCCTCTACGAGCAGTACTTC	CATSRGSVGLYEQYF
NA	14	TRBV15	TRBJ1-2	NA	TGTGCCACCAGCAGAGAGGTGGGGGCTGGGGGCTACACCTTC	CATSREVGAGGYTF
NA	14	TRBV28	TRBJ2-7	NA	TGTGCCAGCAGTTTATCACCAGGGGACTACGAGCAGTACTTC	CASSLSPGDYEQYF
NA	15	TRBV5-1	TRBJ2-5	NA	TGCGCCAGCAGCTTGGTGGGTACCGGAGCAGAGACCCAGTACTTC	CASSLVGTGAETQYF
TRBD2	18	TRBV7-6	TRBJ2-1	NA	TGTGCCAGCAGCACCGGACTAGCGGGAGGGCCTTTACCGAATGAGCAGTTCTTC	CASSTGLAGGPLPNEQFF